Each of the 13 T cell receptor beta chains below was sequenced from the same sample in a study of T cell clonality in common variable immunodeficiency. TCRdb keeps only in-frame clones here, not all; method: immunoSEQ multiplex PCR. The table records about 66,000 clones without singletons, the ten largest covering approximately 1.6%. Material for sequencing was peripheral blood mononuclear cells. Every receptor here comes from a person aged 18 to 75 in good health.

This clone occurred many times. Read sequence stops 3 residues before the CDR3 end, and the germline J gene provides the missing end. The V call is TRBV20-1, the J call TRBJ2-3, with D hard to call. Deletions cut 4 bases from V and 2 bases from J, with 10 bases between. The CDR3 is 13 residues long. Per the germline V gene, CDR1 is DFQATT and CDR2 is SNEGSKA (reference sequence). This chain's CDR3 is CSAKGRVTDTQYF. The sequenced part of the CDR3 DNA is TGCAGTGCTAAGGGCAGAGTCACAGATACG.

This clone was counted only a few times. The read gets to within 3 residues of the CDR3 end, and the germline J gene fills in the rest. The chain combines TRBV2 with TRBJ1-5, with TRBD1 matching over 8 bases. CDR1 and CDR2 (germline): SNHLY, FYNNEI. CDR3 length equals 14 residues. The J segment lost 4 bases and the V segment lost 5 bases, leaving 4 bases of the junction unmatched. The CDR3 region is CASSSDRGNQPQHF. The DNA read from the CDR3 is TGTGCCAGCAGTTCTGACAGGGGAAATCAGCCC.

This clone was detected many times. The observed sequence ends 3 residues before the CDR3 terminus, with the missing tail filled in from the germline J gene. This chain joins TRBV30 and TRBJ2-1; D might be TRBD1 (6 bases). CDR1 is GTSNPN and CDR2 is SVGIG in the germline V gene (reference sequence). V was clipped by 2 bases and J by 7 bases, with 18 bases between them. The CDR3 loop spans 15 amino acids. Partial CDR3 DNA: TGTGCCTGGAGTCTAACAGGGATCCCGGGGAATGAG. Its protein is CAWSLTGIPGNE. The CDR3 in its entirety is CAWSLTGIPGNEQFF.

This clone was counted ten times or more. CDR3 protein: CSVVGVNTGELFF. CDR3 bases read: TGCAGCGTTGTAGGGGTAAACACCGGGGAG. The chain is built from TRBV29-1 and TRBJ2-2, with D possibly matching TRBD1 (5 bases). Sequencing ends 3 residues short of the CDR3 end; the germline J gene provides the rest. The CDR3 is made up of 13 amino acids. The germline gives CDR1 SQVTM, CDR2 ANQGSEA. Trimming shortened V by 4 bases and J by 2 bases, and 8 bases separated the two germline ends.

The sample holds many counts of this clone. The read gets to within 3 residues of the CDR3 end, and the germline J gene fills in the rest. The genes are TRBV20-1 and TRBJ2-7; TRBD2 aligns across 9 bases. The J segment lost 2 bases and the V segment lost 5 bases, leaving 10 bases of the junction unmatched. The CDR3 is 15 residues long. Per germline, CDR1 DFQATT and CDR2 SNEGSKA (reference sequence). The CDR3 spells CSAAFGTSRTYEQYF. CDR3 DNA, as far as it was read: TGCAGTGCTGCCTTCGGGACTAGCAGAACCTACGAG.

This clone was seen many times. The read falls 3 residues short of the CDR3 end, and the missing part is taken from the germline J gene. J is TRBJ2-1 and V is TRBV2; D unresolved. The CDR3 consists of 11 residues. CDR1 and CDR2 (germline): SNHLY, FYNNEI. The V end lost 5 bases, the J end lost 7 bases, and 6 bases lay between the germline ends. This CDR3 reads CASSLQNEQFF. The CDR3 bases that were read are TGTGCCAGCAGTTTACAAAATGAG.

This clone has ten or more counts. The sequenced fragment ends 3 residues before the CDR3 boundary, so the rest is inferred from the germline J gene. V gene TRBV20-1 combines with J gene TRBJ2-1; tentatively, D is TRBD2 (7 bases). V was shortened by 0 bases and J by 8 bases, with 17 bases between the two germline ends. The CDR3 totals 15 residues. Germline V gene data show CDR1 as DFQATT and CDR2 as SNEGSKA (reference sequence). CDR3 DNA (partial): TGCAGTGCTAGAGATAATTGGGGGGGCGCTTATGAG. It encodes CSARDNWGGAYE. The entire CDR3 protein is CSARDNWGGAYEQFF.

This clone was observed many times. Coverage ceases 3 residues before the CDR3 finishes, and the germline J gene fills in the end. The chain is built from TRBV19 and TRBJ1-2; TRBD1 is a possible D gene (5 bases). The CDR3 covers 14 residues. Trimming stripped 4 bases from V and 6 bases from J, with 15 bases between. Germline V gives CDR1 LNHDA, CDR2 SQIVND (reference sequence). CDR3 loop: CASSSPQGVHGYTF. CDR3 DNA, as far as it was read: TGTGCCAGTAGTAGCCCCCAGGGAGTGCATGGC.

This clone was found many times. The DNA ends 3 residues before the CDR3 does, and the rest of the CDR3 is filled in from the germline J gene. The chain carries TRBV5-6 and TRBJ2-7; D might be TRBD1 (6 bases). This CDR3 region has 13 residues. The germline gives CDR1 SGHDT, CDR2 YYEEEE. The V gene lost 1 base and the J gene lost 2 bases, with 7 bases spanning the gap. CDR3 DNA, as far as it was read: TGTGCCAGCAGCTTGCACAGGGCCTACGAG. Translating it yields CASSLHRAYE. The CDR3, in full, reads CASSLHRAYEQYF.

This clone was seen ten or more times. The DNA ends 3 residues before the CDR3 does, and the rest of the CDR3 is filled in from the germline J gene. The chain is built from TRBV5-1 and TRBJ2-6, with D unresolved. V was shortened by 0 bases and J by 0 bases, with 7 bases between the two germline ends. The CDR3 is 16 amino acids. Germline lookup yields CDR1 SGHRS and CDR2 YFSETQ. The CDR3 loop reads CASSLGHSSGANVLTF. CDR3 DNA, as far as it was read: TGCGCCAGCAGCTTGGGACACAGCTCTGGGGCCAACGTC.

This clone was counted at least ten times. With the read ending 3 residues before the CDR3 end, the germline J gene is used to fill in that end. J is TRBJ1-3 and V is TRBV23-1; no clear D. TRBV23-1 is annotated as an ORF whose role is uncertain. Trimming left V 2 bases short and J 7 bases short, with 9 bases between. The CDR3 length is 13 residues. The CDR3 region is CASSQRFRNTIYF. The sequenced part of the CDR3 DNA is TGCGCCAGCAGTCAAAGATTTCGGAACACC.

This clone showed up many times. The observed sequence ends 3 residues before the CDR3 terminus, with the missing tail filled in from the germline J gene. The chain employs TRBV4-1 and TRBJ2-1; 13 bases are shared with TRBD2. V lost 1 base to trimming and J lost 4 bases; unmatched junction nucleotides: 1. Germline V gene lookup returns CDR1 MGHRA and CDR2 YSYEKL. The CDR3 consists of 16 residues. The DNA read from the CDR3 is TGCGCCAGCAGCCAAGGGACTAGCGGGGGTTACAATGAG. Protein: CASSQGTSGGYNE. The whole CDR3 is CASSQGTSGGYNEQFF.

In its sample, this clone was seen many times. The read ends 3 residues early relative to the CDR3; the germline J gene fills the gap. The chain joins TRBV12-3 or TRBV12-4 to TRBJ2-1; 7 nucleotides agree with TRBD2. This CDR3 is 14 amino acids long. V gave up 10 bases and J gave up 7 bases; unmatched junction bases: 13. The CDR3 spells CATSREMGWNEQFF. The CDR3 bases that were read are TGTGCCACCTCGCGGGAGATGGGTTGGAATGAG.